The clone carrying this T cell receptor beta chain was picked up a small number of times. Germline-derived CDR1 and CDR2 are PRHDT and FYEKMQ (reference sequence). The V and J ends lost 5 bases and 4 bases respectively, with 12 bases between them. This CDR3 region has 14 residues. The sample comes from a study of regulatory T cells in long-lasting Graves disease. HTBI primers from iRepertoire and Arm-PCR of CDR3 regions yielded the TCR beta libraries. TCRdb used MiXCR to reprocess the multiplex PCR reads, holding one entry per CDR3 protein. In the table there are more than 350,000 distinct CDR3 sequences, approximately 15% of which are singletons. Time point: newly diagnosed GD, antithyroid drugs for less than 3 months. Researchers made the TCR library from RNA that was extracted from PBMCs. Approximately 10 milliliters of peripheral blood went into EDTA tubes. Another study also made use of these data, one on T cells in Graves' hyperthyroidism and ophthalmopathy. As reported in that work: Also found in blood were most expanded thyroid clonotypes above 0.001.

The sequence was obtained from a woman in her thirties with Graves disease. The source was peripheral blood mononuclear cells (PBMCs), collected at new diagnosis, from a patient treated with antithyroid drugs. V and J are TRBV13 and TRBJ2-1, with D tentatively TRBD2 (5 bases). In DNA, the CDR3 is TGTGCCAGCAGCCCCCCAACTAGATACAATGAGCAGTTCTTC. It specifies CASSPPTRYNEQFF.